The next 20 T cell receptor beta chains were all read from a single sample in a study of cytomegalovirus exposure and HLA in healthy donors. Researchers ran the PCR with 60 Vbeta and 13 Jbeta primers. Clones were sequenced by immunoSEQ multiplex PCR, and TCRdb holds only the in-frame ones, with some missing. The sample holds 90,000 to 100,000 clones; roughly 70% are singletons and the top ten take approximately 1.8%. Sequenced sample: PBMCs. The source of these receptors is a male donor in good health and CMV-seronegative.

In the case of this clone: Because the CDR3 is missing its conserved closing phenylalanine or tryptophan, this is likely a read error. The chain links TRBV9 to TRBJ2-7, with 8 bases aligning to TRBD1. Germline V gene sequence: CDR1 SGDLS, CDR2 YYNGEE. This CDR3 comprises 19 residues. J was trimmed by 3 bases and V by 4 bases; bases with no gene match: 21. CDR3 coding DNA: TGTGCCAGCAGCCCCTCTCACGGACAGGGCAGGACTACCTTCTACGAGCAGTACCTC. Protein: CASSPSHGQGRTTFYEQYL.

The chain carries TRBV25-1 and TRBJ2-2; 7 positions match TRBD1. The CDR3 runs to 14 residues. V gave up 4 bases and J gave up 5 bases; unmatched junction bases: 4. From germline, CDR1 is MGHDK and CDR2 SYGVNS. As DNA, the CDR3 is TGTGCCAGCAGTGTCCTACAGGGGACCGGGGAGCTGTTTTTT. This translates into CASSVLQGTGELFF.

This clone came up a few times. This chain joins TRBV28 and TRBJ1-1; unclear D gene. V lost 2 bases, J lost 4 bases, and 11 bases lay in between. Germline assignment: CDR1 MDHEN and CDR2 SYDVKM. CDR3 length: 14 residues. This CDR3 reads CASSLLRRSTEAFF. The CDR3 DNA is TGTGCCAGCAGTTTACTCAGGCGCAGCACTGAAGCTTTCTTT.

The chain is built from TRBV9 and TRBJ1-3; the match to TRBD1 covers 8 bases. The CDR3 is made up of 15 amino acids. Per germline, CDR1 SGDLS and CDR2 YYNGEE. The trim removed 4 bases at V and 3 bases at J, leaving 6 bases unmatched. CDR3: CASSLGQGSGNTIYF. In DNA, the CDR3 is TGTGCCAGCAGCCTAGGACAGGGCAGTGGAAACACCATATATTTT.

This clone was seen just once. The rearrangement joins TRBV5-3 to TRBJ1-3; tentatively, D is TRBD1 (5 bases). TRBV5-3 is sorted into the ORF group, with uncertain function. CDR3 length: 16 amino acids. V gave up 2 bases and J gave up 0 bases, with 12 bases separating them. The CDR3 loop reads CARSFFGAYSGNTIYF. In DNA, the CDR3 is TGTGCCAGAAGCTTCTTTGGGGCCTACTCTGGAAACACCATATATTTT.

The genes are TRBV19 and TRBJ1-2; D unclear. The CDR3 extends over 15 amino acids. V lost 3 bases and J 4 bases, leaving 15 bases between the germline ends. Germline V gene lookup returns CDR1 LNHDA and CDR2 SQIVND (reference sequence). CDR3 protein: CASSMESAARYGYTF. The CDR3 region has the DNA TGTGCCAGTAGTATGGAGTCGGCAGCCCGCTATGGCTACACCTTC.

The chain is built from TRBV5-1 and TRBJ2-7, with TRBD1 matching 8 bases. V shed 6 bases and J 1 base; nucleotides not matched to a gene: 9. Germline loops: CDR1 SGHRS, CDR2 YFSETQ. The CDR3 is 15 amino acids. CDR3 sequence: CASTYTTGASYEQYF. CDR3 in DNA: TGCGCCAGCACCTACACGACAGGGGCTTCCTACGAGCAGTACTTC.

This clone occurred once. This CDR3 is CASSWVAGGEETQYF. CDR3 coding DNA: TGTGCCAGCAGTTGGGTAGCGGGAGGGGAAGAGACCCAGTACTTC. The rearrangement uses TRBV27 and TRBJ2-5, with 11 bases matching TRBD2. The J segment lost 3 bases and the V segment lost 4 bases, leaving 4 bases of the junction unmatched. Germline CDR1 MNHEY, CDR2 SMNVEV (reference sequence). The length of the CDR3 is 15 residues.

The chain combines TRBV2 with TRBJ1-1; D gene uncertain. This CDR3 spans 14 amino acids. Germline V lookup: CDR1 SNHLY, CDR2 FYNNEI. Trimming took 5 bases from V and 4 from J, leaving 14 bases between them. The chain's CDR3 is CASSLEALGTEAFF. CDR3 nucleotide sequence: TGTGCCAGCAGTCTAGAAGCCCTGGGCACTGAAGCTTTCTTT.

The CDR3 region is CASSNPREGRRRNTIYF. The CDR3 DNA follows: TGCGCCAGCAGCAACCCCCGGGAGGGGCGTCGGAGAAACACCATATATTTT. The chain recombines TRBV4-1 with TRBJ1-3, with D perhaps matching TRBD1 (5 bases). Germline V gives CDR1 MGHRA, CDR2 YSYEKL. The V gene lost 5 bases and the J gene lost 5 bases, with 22 bases spanning the gap. This CDR3 spans 17 amino acids.

About this clone: Other DNA sequences in this specimen translate into the identical CDR3. The gene calls are TRBV28 and TRBJ1-2, with D maybe TRBD1 (6 bases). The V end lost 3 bases, the J end lost 3 bases, and 8 bases lay between the germline ends. CDR1 is MDHEN and CDR2 is SYDVKM in the germline V gene. The CDR3 runs to 13 residues. This CDR3 is CASSLPGDYGYTF. Here the CDR3 DNA reads TGTGCCAGCAGTTTGCCAGGGGACTATGGCTACACCTTC.

The chain recombines TRBV9 with TRBJ2-2, with 9 bases matching TRBD1. Germline loops: CDR1 SGDLS, CDR2 YYNGEE. The V segment lost 3 bases and the J segment 5 bases; nucleotides outside the gene matches: 8. The length of the CDR3 is 16 residues. The CDR3 spells CASSARGQGRTGELFF. The CDR3 coding sequence is TGTGCCAGCAGCGCCAGGGGACAGGGTCGTACCGGGGAGCTGTTTTTT.

This clone appeared once. The rearrangement links TRBV7-3 to TRBJ2-1, with D uncertain. CDR3 length: 15 amino acids. Deletions cut 5 bases from V and 5 bases from J, with 16 bases between. CDR1 is SGHTA and CDR2 is FQGTGA in the germline V gene. Here the CDR3 reads CASSPRPPRDNEQFF. The CDR3 DNA follows: TGTGCCAGCAGCCCCAGACCCCCTAGAGACAATGAGCAGTTCTTC.

The CDR3 DNA follows: TGTGCCTGGAGTGTACAGGGGGCCGATACGCAGTATTTT. It specifies CAWSVQGADTQYF. The chain couples TRBV30 to TRBJ2-3; 9 nucleotides align to TRBD1. V lost 0 bases and J lost 6; bases outside the gene matches: 1. CDR3 size: 13 residues. CDR1 GTSNPN and CDR2 SVGIG come from the germline V gene (reference sequence).

This sequence joins TRBV18 and TRBJ2-7; TRBD1 matches at 8 bases. J gave up 1 base and V 6 bases, and 14 bases lay outside the gene matches. This CDR3 spans 17 amino acids. Germline-derived CDR1 and CDR2 are KGHSH and LQKENI. Here the CDR3 reads CASSLGQGRRPSYEQYF. The CDR3 DNA follows: TGTGCCAGCTCCCTCGGACAGGGCCGCCGCCCTTCCTACGAGCAGTACTTC.

The chain employs TRBV2 and TRBJ1-1; weak D call: TRBD1 (6 bases). Germline values: CDR1 SNHLY, CDR2 FYNNEI. With 1 base removed from V and 9 bases from J, the gap between germline ends came to 18 bases. The CDR3 extends over 15 amino acids. CDR3 protein: CASSEEGLGGAKAFF. The DNA of the CDR3 is TGTGCCAGCAGTGAAGAAGGTCTCGGGGGGGCAAAAGCTTTCTTT.

This chain connects TRBV28 to TRBJ2-7; TRBD1 agrees at 9 bases. The CDR3 loop spans 14 amino acids. Germline V gene sequence: CDR1 MDHEN, CDR2 SYDVKM. V was pared by 5 bases and J by 4 bases, with 6 bases of the junction left unmatched. The CDR3 is CASSGTGWPYEQYF. In DNA, the CDR3 is TGTGCCAGCAGTGGGACAGGGTGGCCTTACGAGCAGTACTTC.

The chain has TRBV30 and TRBJ2-3; TRBD2 aligns across 10 bases. This CDR3 has 14 residues. Germline lookup yields CDR1 GTSNPN and CDR2 SVGIG (reference sequence). J was trimmed by 7 bases and V by 5 bases; bases with no gene match: 9. CDR3 sequence (DNA): TGTGCCTGGGGGCTAGCGGGGGTCGCAAATACGCAGTATTTT. It codes for CAWGLAGVANTQYF.

The rearrangement joins TRBV7-2 to TRBJ2-7, with 14 bases aligning to TRBD2. V dropped 5 bases and J dropped 7; count of bases not matched to a gene: 16. Germline V gene data show CDR1 as SGHTA and CDR2 as FQGNSA. The CDR3 spans 18 residues. Here the CDR3 DNA reads TGTGCCAGCAGCCATCCGACTAGCGGGAGGGCCGCCATAGGGGAGCAGTACTTC. Its protein is CASSHPTSGRAAIGEQYF.

CDR3 DNA sequence: TGTGCCAGCTCACCGCCCGGCGGGGGGGATGAGCAGTTCTTC. Translated: CASSPPGGGDEQFF. The V gene is TRBV18, the J gene TRBJ2-1, with 9 bases aligning to TRBD2. This CDR3 is built from 14 residues. The V gene end was trimmed by 3 bases and the J gene end by 8 bases; junction bases not matched to a gene: 5. Per the germline V gene, CDR1 is KGHSH and CDR2 is LQKENI.